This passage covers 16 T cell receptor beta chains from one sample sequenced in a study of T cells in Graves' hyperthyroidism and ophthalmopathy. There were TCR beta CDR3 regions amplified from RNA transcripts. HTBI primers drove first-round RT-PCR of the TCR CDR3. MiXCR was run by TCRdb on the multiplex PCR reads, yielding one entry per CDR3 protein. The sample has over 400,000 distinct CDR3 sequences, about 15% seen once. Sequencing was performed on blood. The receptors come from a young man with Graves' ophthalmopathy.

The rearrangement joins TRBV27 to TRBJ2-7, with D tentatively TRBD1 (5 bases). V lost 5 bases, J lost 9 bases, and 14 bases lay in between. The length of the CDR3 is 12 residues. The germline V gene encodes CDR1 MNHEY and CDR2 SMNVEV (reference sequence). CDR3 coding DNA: TGTGCCAGCAGTGCATCAGGGTTAGGGCAGTACTTC. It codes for CASSASGLGQYF.

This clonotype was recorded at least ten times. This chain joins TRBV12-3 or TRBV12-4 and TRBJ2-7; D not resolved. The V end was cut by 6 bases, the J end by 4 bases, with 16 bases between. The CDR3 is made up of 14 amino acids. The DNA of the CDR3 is TGTGCCAGCAGAGGCGCGGTTTACGGATACGAGCAGTACTTC. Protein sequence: CASRGAVYGYEQYF.

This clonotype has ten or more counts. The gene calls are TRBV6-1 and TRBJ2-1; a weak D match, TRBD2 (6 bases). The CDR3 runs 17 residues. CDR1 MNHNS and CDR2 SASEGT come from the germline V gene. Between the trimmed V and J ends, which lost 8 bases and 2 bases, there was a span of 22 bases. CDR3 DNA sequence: TGTGCCAGCGACCCCTCTTCCTCTAGCGTCCCCTACAATGAGCAGTTCTTC. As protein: CASDPSSSSVPYNEQFF.

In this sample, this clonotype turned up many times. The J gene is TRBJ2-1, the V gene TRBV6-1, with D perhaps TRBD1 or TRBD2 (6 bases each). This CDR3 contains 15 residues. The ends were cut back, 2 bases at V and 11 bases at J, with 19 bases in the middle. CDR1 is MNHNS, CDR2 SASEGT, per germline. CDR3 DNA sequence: TGTGCCAGCAGTGAACATGGGTTAGGGGGAGGCAAGCAGTTCTTC. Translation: CASSEHGLGGGKQFF.

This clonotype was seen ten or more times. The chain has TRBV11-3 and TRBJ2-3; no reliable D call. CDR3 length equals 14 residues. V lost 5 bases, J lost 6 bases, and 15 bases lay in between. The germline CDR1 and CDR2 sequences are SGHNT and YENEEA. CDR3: CASSLGFLGDTQYF. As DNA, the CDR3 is TGTGCCAGCAGCCTAGGATTCCTGGGGGATACGCAGTATTTT. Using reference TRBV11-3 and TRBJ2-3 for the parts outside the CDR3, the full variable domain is EAGVVQSPRYKIIEKKQPVAFWCNPISGHNTLYWYLQNLGQGPELLIRYENEEAVDDSQLPKDRFSAERLKGVDSTLKIQPAELGDSAVYLCASSLGFLGDTQYFGPGTRLTVL.

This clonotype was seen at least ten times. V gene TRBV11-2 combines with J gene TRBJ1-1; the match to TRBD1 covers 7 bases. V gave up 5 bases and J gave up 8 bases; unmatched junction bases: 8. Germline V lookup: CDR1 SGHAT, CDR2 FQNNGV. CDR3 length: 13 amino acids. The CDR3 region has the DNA TGTGCCAGCAGCCCAGGACAGGCTTTAGAAGCTTTCTTT. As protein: CASSPGQALEAFF. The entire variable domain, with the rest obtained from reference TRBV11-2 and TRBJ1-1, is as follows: EAGVAQSPRYKIIEKRQSVAFWCNPISGHATLYWYQQILGQGPKLLIQFQNNGVVDDSQLPKDRFSAERLKGVDSTLKIQPAKLEDSAVYLCASSPGQALEAFFGQGTRLTVV.

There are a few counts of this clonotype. CDR3 nucleotides: TGTGCCAGCAGCTTGGGGGACAGGGGGACCCAGTACTTC. Translation gives CASSLGDRGTQYF. The genes are TRBV5-4 and TRBJ2-5, with TRBD1 identical over 10 bases. This CDR3 is built from 13 residues. CDR1 SGHNT and CDR2 YYREEE come from the germline V gene (reference sequence). J gave up 7 bases and V 0 bases, and 0 bases lay outside the gene matches.

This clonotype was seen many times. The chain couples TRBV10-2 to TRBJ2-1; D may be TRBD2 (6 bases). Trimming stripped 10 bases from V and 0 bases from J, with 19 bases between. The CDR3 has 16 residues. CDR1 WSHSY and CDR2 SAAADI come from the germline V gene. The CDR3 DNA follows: TGCGCCACGATTCCCTTAGCGGATAGCTCCTACAATGAGCAGTTCTTC. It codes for CATIPLADSSYNEQFF.

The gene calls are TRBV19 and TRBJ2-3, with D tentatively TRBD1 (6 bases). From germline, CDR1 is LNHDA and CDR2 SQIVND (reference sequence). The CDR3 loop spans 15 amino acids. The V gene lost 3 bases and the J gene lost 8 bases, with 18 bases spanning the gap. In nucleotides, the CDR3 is TGTGCCAGTAGTATGGACAGCCCGATTTTCAGTACGCAGTATTTT. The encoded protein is CASSMDSPIFSTQYF.

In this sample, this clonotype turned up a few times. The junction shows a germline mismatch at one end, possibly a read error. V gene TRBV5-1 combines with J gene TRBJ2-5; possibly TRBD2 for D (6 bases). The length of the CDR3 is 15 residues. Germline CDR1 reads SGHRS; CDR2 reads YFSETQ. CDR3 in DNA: TGCGCCAGCAGCTTCCTGGGACTCCACCAGGAGACCCAGTACTTC. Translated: CASSFLGLHQETQYF.

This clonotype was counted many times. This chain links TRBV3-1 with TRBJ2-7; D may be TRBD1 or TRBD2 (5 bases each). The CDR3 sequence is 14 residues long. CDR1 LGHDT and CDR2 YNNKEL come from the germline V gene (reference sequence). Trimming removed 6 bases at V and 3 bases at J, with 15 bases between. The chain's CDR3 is CASSLRDGLYEQYF. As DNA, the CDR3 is TGTGCCAGCAGTCTCCGGGACGGACTCTACGAGCAGTACTTC.

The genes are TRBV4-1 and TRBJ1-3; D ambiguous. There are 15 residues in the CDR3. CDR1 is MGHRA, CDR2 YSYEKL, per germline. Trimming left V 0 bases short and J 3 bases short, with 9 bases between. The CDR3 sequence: CASSQEGQFGNTIYF. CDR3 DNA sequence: TGCGCCAGCAGCCAAGAAGGCCAGTTTGGAAACACCATATATTTT.

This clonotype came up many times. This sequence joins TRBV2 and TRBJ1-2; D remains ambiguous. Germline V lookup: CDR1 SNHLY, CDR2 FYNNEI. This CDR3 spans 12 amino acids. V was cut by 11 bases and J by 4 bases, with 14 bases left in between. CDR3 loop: CAPFPVTYGYTF. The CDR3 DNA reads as TGTGCCCCATTCCCGGTGACCTATGGCTACACCTTC.

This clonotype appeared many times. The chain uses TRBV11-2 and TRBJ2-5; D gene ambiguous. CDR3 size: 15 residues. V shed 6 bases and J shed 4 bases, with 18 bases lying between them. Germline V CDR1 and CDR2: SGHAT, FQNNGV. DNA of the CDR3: TGTGCCAGCAGAAACCTATTTGGCCCCCCAGAGACCCAGTACTTC. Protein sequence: CASRNLFGPPETQYF.

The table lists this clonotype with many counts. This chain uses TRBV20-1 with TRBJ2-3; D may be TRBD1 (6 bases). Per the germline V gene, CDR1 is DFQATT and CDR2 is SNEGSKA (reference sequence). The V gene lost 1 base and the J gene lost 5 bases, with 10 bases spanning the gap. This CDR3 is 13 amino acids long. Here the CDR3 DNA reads TGCAGTGCTAGAGTTTACAGGGAAGATACGCAGTATTTT. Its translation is CSARVYREDTQYF.

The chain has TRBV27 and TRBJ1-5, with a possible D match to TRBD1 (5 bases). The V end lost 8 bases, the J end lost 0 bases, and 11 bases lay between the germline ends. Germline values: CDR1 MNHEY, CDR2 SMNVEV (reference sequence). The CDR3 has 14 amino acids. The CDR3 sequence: CASGPGRSNQPQHF. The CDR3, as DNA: TGTGCCAGCGGGCCGGGACGTAGCAATCAGCCCCAGCATTTT.